A selection of T cell receptor beta chains follows, all from one sample in a study of T-cell reconstitution after alpha-beta-depleted transplantation in children. MiXCR was run by TCRdb on the PCR reads, yielding one entry per CDR3 protein. The top ten clones hold 2% to 3% of a sample with hundreds of thousands of distinct CDR3 sequences, 30% to 35% of them seen once. The sequenced sample was PBMCs from the stem cell graft donor, obtained from the stem cell graft. The receptors were sampled from a human donor who donated a stem cell graft to a child with aplastic anemia. Both conserved end residues are part of each CDR3. A D gene is named only where the DNA matches it firmly. Rows give clone size only sometimes, using once, few, many, or a class for an expanded clone.

CDR3nt: TGTGCCAGCAGCGGACAGGGCATGAATTCACCCCTCCACTTT; CDR3aa: CASSGQGMNSPLHF; j_gene: TRBJ1-6; abundance: -; d_gene: TRBD1; v_gene: TRBV13
CDR3nt: TGTGCCAGCAGCTTAGGACGCCGGGATCGGTTCTTC; CDR3aa: CASSLGRRDRFF; j_gene: TRBJ2-1; abundance: -; d_gene: -; v_gene: TRBV7-2
CDR3nt: TGTGCCAGCAGTCAATATGATGGCTACACCTTC; CDR3aa: CASSQYDGYTF; j_gene: TRBJ1-2; abundance: -; d_gene: -; v_gene: TRBV6-2/TRBV6-3
CDR3nt: TGTGCCAGCAGTTTCACAACCACGGTGACTCCGAACTATGGCTACACCTTC; CDR3aa: CASSFTTTVTPNYGYTF; j_gene: TRBJ1-2; abundance: few; d_gene: -; v_gene: TRBV6-5
CDR3nt: TGCAGTGCTAGAGAGGGCACTGCGGCGGGAGGCTGGAAGACCGGGGAGCTGTTTTTT; CDR3aa: CSAREGTAAGGWKTGELFF; j_gene: TRBJ2-2; abundance: -; d_gene: TRBD2; v_gene: TRBV20-1
CDR3nt: TGTGCCAGCAGCGTGAGCACTCCCTACAATGAGCAGTTCTTC; CDR3aa: CASSVSTPYNEQFF; j_gene: TRBJ2-1; abundance: -; d_gene: -; v_gene: TRBV9
CDR3nt: TGTGCCAGCTCACCACGCAGGGACTACGAGCAGTACTTC; CDR3aa: CASSPRRDYEQYF; j_gene: TRBJ2-7; abundance: few; d_gene: -; v_gene: TRBV18
CDR3nt: TGCAGTGCCGATAGCGGCACTCACCAAGAGACCCAGTACTTC; CDR3aa: CSADSGTHQETQYF; j_gene: TRBJ2-5; abundance: few; d_gene: -; v_gene: TRBV20-1
CDR3nt: TGCAGTGCACCTCTCGGGGGGGCTCATTCACCCCTCCACTTT; CDR3aa: CSAPLGGAHSPLHF; j_gene: TRBJ1-6; abundance: medium-sized; d_gene: -; v_gene: TRBV20-1
CDR3nt: TGCAGTGCTAGAGATTACCAGACAGGGGCCGGGGGCTACACCTTC; CDR3aa: CSARDYQTGAGGYTF; j_gene: TRBJ1-2; abundance: -; d_gene: TRBD1; v_gene: TRBV20-1
CDR3nt: TGTGCCAGCAGTTCCGGGACTAGCGGGAATGGGGACAATGAGCAGTTCTTC; CDR3aa: CASSSGTSGNGDNEQFF; j_gene: TRBJ2-1; abundance: -; d_gene: TRBD2; v_gene: TRBV28
CDR3nt: TGTGCCAGCAGTACACAGGGGGCTGGAAACACCATATATTTT; CDR3aa: CASSTQGAGNTIYF; j_gene: TRBJ1-3; abundance: few; d_gene: TRBD1; v_gene: TRBV12-3/TRBV12-4
CDR3nt: TGTGCCACCAGTGATTCTACAGGTGTCAGCGAGCAGTACTTC; CDR3aa: CATSDSTGVSEQYF; j_gene: TRBJ2-7; abundance: -; d_gene: -; v_gene: TRBV24-1
CDR3nt: TGTGCCAGCAGTTTCCCGGGACTCAATTACGAGCAGTACTTC; CDR3aa: CASSFPGLNYEQYF; j_gene: TRBJ2-7; abundance: -; d_gene: -; v_gene: TRBV6-2/TRBV6-3
CDR3nt: TGCAGTGCTCATCCGGGCCCAGGGGATGGCTACACCTTC; CDR3aa: CSAHPGPGDGYTF; j_gene: TRBJ1-2; abundance: -; d_gene: -; v_gene: TRBV20-1
CDR3nt: TGCGCCAGCAGCTTGGTTGGGACAGGGCACGTTGCAACTAATGAAAAACTGTTTTTT; CDR3aa: CASSLVGTGHVATNEKLFF; j_gene: TRBJ1-4; abundance: -; d_gene: TRBD1; v_gene: TRBV5-1
CDR3nt: TGTGCCAGCCGCTCCGTTTCGGGGAACAATGAGCAGTTCTTC; CDR3aa: CASRSVSGNNEQFF; j_gene: TRBJ2-1; abundance: -; d_gene: -; v_gene: TRBV12-3/TRBV12-4
CDR3nt: TGCAGTGCTTCTTCTGGGGACTTGGGCCCGTTCTTC; CDR3aa: CSASSGDLGPFF; j_gene: TRBJ2-1; abundance: few; d_gene: -; v_gene: TRBV20-1
CDR3nt: TGTGCCAGCAGTGACGGACGGAAGCCCGCCTACGAGCAGTACTTC; CDR3aa: CASSDGRKPAYEQYF; j_gene: TRBJ2-7; abundance: -; d_gene: -; v_gene: TRBV6-1
CDR3nt: TGTGCCAGCAGCCTACAATGGTTCTTGTTCAACACCGGGGAGCTGTTTTTT; CDR3aa: CASSLQWFLFNTGELFF; j_gene: TRBJ2-2; abundance: -; d_gene: -; v_gene: TRBV7-8
CDR3nt: TGCGCCAGCAGCCAAGATAAAGCAGGGGGAGAGACCCAGTACTTC; CDR3aa: CASSQDKAGGETQYF; j_gene: TRBJ2-5; abundance: -; d_gene: TRBD1; v_gene: TRBV4-3
CDR3nt: TGTGCCAGCAGCCCCAGAGATACGCAGTATTTT; CDR3aa: CASSPRDTQYF; j_gene: TRBJ2-3; abundance: many; d_gene: -; v_gene: TRBV11-2
CDR3nt: TGTGCCAGCAGCCCACGGACAGGGGATGGCTACACCTTC; CDR3aa: CASSPRTGDGYTF; j_gene: TRBJ1-2; abundance: -; d_gene: TRBD1; v_gene: TRBV5-6
CDR3nt: TGTGCCAGCAGCTTACTAGCGGGAGGTTCGGTCTCCTACGAGCAGTACTTC; CDR3aa: CASSLLAGGSVSYEQYF; j_gene: TRBJ2-7; abundance: -; d_gene: TRBD2; v_gene: TRBV5-6
CDR3nt: TGTGCCAGCAGTCTCGAAGGGTACGGCATTCAGTACTTC; CDR3aa: CASSLEGYGIQYF; j_gene: TRBJ2-4; abundance: -; d_gene: -; v_gene: TRBV6-2/TRBV6-3
CDR3nt: TGTGCCAGCAGCTTGGATGCGGGCGAGCAGTACTTC; CDR3aa: CASSLDAGEQYF; j_gene: TRBJ2-7; abundance: -; d_gene: -; v_gene: TRBV5-4